The rows below give T cell receptor beta chains drawn from one sample of a study of cytomegalovirus exposure and HLA in healthy donors. Profiling relied on immunoSEQ multiplex PCR, and the TCRdb table lists in-frame clones only, not all of them. The sample contains fewer than 120,000 clones, around 76% of which appear only once. Sequenced: PBMCs. The origin of the receptors is a man aged 25-40 years in good health and CMV-seropositive. The CDR3 runs from the conserved cysteine through the conserved F or W. Each record gives: clone size, J gene, D gene, V gene, CDR3 protein, CDR3 DNA. A D gene is named only where the DNA matches it firmly. Some rows mark clone size as missing; the rest say once, few, many or name a class of expanded clone.

. TRBJ1-6 . TRBV28 CASNRDSPLHF TGTGCCAGCAACCGCGATTCACCCCTCCACTTT
few TRBJ2-1 . TRBV4-3 CASSQDTYNEQFF TGCGCCAGCAGCCAAGACACCTACAATGAGCAGTTCTTC
few TRBJ1-5 . TRBV7-8 CASSLEGSGNQPQHF TGTGCCAGCAGCTTAGAAGGGAGTGGCAATCAGCCCCAGCATTTT
. TRBJ1-2 . TRBV9 CASSVAMGAAGYTF TGTGCCAGCAGCGTAGCTATGGGAGCGGCTGGCTACACCTTC
. TRBJ2-7 . TRBV18 CASSPPGLGGYEQYF TGTGCCAGCTCACCCCCCGGACTAGGGGGCTACGAGCAGTACTTC
once TRBJ2-5 . TRBV7-6 CASSPPGLQETQYF TGTGCCAGCAGCCCACCGGGACTCCAAGAGACCCAGTACTTC
. TRBJ1-1 . TRBV4-3 CASSQEEGGYAEAFF TGCGCCAGCAGCCAAGAGGAGGGCGGGTACGCTGAAGCTTTCTTT
. TRBJ1-5 TRBD1 TRBV7-2 CASSRDRVGNQPQHF TGTGCCAGCAGCCGCGACAGGGTTGGCAATCAGCCCCAGCATTTT
. TRBJ1-1 . TRBV18 CASSPPGRAEAFF TGTGCCAGCTCACCACCCGGGAGGGCTGAAGCTTTCTTT
. TRBJ2-7 TRBD2 TRBV7-2 CASSLALGLAGGYEQYF TGTGCCAGCAGCTTAGCGCTTGGGCTAGCGGGGGGCTACGAGCAGTACTTC
. TRBJ2-1 . TRBV27 CASSPGTPREQFF TGTGCCAGCAGTCCCGGGACTCCCAGGGAGCAGTTCTTC
. TRBJ1-1 . TRBV10-3 CAISERSEGEAFF TGTGCCATCAGTGAGAGGTCGGAGGGTGAAGCTTTCTTT
few TRBJ2-7 TRBD1 TRBV13 CASSPRTGSRYEQYF TGTGCCAGCAGCCCCAGGACAGGGAGCCGCTACGAGCAGTACTTC
few TRBJ1-2 . TRBV19 CASSNTVRIYGYTF TGTGCCAGTAGTAACACCGTTCGAATCTATGGCTACACCTTC
. TRBJ1-2 . TRBV5-6 CASSARQEPYGYTF TGTGCCAGCAGCGCGAGACAGGAACCCTATGGCTACACCTTC
. TRBJ2-5 TRBD1 TRBV5-4 CASSLFTGEETQYF TGTGCCAGCAGCTTGTTTACAGGGGAAGAGACCCAGTACTTC
. TRBJ1-5 TRBD1 TRBV9 CASSVDEQGNQPQHF TGTGCCAGCAGCGTAGACGAACAGGGGAATCAGCCCCAGCATTTT
. TRBJ1-5 . TRBV28 CASTVLLVGNQPQHF TGTGCCAGCACGGTCTTGCTAGTAGGCAATCAGCCCCAGCATTTT
few TRBJ2-4 . TRBV30 CAWTGQGMIQYF TGTGCCTGGACCGGCCAGGGGATGATCCAGTACTTC
. TRBJ1-3 . TRBV30 CAWSGSLGGPGNTIYF TGTGCCTGGAGTGGGTCCCTCGGAGGGCCTGGAAACACCATATATTTT
. TRBJ1-5 . TRBV19 CASSIITGIWNSNQPQHF TGTGCCAGTAGTATCATAACAGGGATTTGGAATAGCAATCAGCCCCAGCATTTT
. TRBJ2-7 TRBD2 TRBV19 CASSLGTSFREQYF TGTGCCAGTAGCCTCGGGACTAGTTTCCGCGAGCAGTACTTC
. TRBJ2-7 . TRBV6-5 CASSDQGSSYEQYF TGTGCCAGCAGTGATCAGGGGAGCTCCTACGAGCAGTACTTC
. TRBJ1-1 TRBD1 TRBV11-2 CASSPRTGITGTEAFF TGTGCCAGCAGCCCCCGGACAGGGATAACAGGGACTGAAGCTTTCTTT
. TRBJ2-3 TRBD2 TRBV4-3 CASSQDVGGVTDTQYF TGCGCCAGCAGCCAAGACGTCGGGGGGGTGACAGATACGCAGTATTTT
. TRBJ2-5 . TRBV9 CASSAGLGGLETQYF TGTGCCAGCAGCGCCGGGCTCGGGGGATTGGAGACCCAGTACTTC
. TRBJ1-6 TRBD1 TRBV27 CASRSIGGNSPLHF TGTGCCAGCAGATCGATAGGGGGCAATTCACCCCTCCACTTT
. TRBJ2-7 TRBD2 TRBV28 CASSLRRGVSYEQYF TGTGCCAGCAGTTTAAGGCGGGGGGTCTCCTACGAGCAGTACTTC
. TRBJ2-5 TRBD2 TRBV7-2 CASSLLRGGRETQYF TGTGCCAGCAGCTTACTACGGGGGGGAAGGGAGACCCAGTACTTC
. TRBJ2-7 . TRBV4-3 CASSQALRDTTYEQYF TGCGCCAGCAGCCAGGCCCTCCGGGACACTACCTACGAGCAGTACTTC
. TRBJ1-2 . TRBV7-9 CASSLLYPRIGKDDGYTF TGTGCCAGCAGCTTATTATATCCTAGAATCGGGAAGGATGATGGCTACACCTTC